The next 14 T cell receptor beta chains were all read from a single sample in a study of CD8 T cells in Susac syndrome (dated by TCRdb to about 2019). The method behind the library was the immunoSEQ multiplex PCR assay. RNA was extracted using the RNeasy kit, and roughly 0.5 to 1 ug of the RNA was reverse transcribed with random hexamers. Using fastp trimming at Q25 and MiXCR clonotype assembly, TCRdb reanalyzed the public sequencing data and kept in-frame beta chains. For every CDR3 protein sequence, its rows merge into one entry that carries the most common genes and DNA. This sample lists approximately 190,000 distinct CDR3 sequences; 91% were detected once. Around 0.079% of the sample lies in the top ten. The sequencing sample was made of CD4+ T cells from PBMCs. The receptor set was obtained from a human donor with Susac syndrome.

The sample holds one count of this clonotype. The V and J genes are TRBV20-1 and TRBJ1-5; 7 nucleotides agree with TRBD1. The J segment lost 5 bases and the V segment lost 4 bases, leaving 2 bases of the junction unmatched. Looked up from germline, CDR1 is DFQATT and CDR2 is SNEGSKA (reference sequence). This CDR3 has 12 amino acids. In DNA, the CDR3 is TGCAGTGCTACAGGGGGGGATCAGCCCCAGCATTTT. This translates into CSATGGDQPQHF.

This clonotype was detected only once. The genes are TRBV12-3 or TRBV12-4 and TRBJ2-1; 7 positions match TRBD2. CDR3 length: 16 amino acids. The junction had 5 bases not matched to a gene; V was cut back by 3 bases and J by 0 bases. The CDR3 sequence: CASSFSGESSYNEQFF. The CDR3 coding sequence is TGTGCCAGCAGTTTCAGCGGGGAAAGCTCCTACAATGAGCAGTTCTTC.

CDR3 in DNA: TGTGCCTGGAGTGTAGGGACAGGGGGGCATACGCAGTATTTT. Translating gives CAWSVGTGGHTQYF. The chain links TRBV30 to TRBJ2-3, with 11 bases lining up with TRBD1. CDR3 length equals 14 residues. The V and J ends lost 0 bases and 7 bases, in that order; junction bases with no gene match: 3. Germline V CDR1 and CDR2: GTSNPN, SVGIG (reference sequence).

The rearrangement joins TRBV2 to TRBJ2-3; unclear D gene. The CDR3 covers 13 residues. Trimming cost V 4 bases and J 2 bases, with 7 bases left between them. CDR1 is SNHLY, CDR2 FYNNEI, per germline. The CDR3 DNA is TGTGCCAGCAGTGGAGAAACCACAGATACGCAGTATTTT. It translates to CASSGETTDTQYF.

The rearrangement joins TRBV20-1 to TRBJ1-1, with D perhaps TRBD1 (6 bases). Trimming cost V 4 bases and J 4 bases, with 10 bases left between them. This CDR3 has 12 residues. CDR1 DFQATT and CDR2 SNEGSKA come from the germline V gene (reference sequence). CDR3 sequence reads: CSATDSSTEAFF. CDR3 DNA sequence: TGCAGTGCTACGGACAGCTCCACTGAAGCTTTCTTT.

CDR3 DNA sequence: TGTGCCAGCAGTGAGTACAATGAGCAGTTCTTC. Its protein is CASSEYNEQFF. The V gene is TRBV2, the J gene TRBJ2-1, with D unresolved. Germline values: CDR1 SNHLY, CDR2 FYNNEI. The CDR3 is made up of 11 amino acids. V shed 3 bases and J shed 4 bases, with 1 base lying between them. The whole variable domain, remainder taken from reference TRBV2 and TRBJ2-1, is EPEVTQTPSHQVTQMGQEVILRCVPISNHLYFYWYRQILGQKVEFLVSFYNNEISEKSEIFDDQFSVERPDGSNFTLKIRSTKLEDSAMYFCASSEYNEQFFGPGTRLTVL.

CDR3 in amino acids: CASSLGRGLPMEQFF. CDR3 coding DNA: TGTGCCAGCAGCTTGGGGAGAGGACTCCCGATGGAGCAGTTCTTC. The chain links TRBV11-3 to TRBJ2-1; D might be TRBD2 (5 bases). Germline-derived CDR1 and CDR2 are SGHNT and YENEEA. The germline V and J ends were trimmed by 3 bases and 10 bases, with 19 bases remaining between them. The CDR3 length is 15 residues.

V and J are TRBV10-3 and TRBJ2-1, with 8 bases lining up with TRBD2. This CDR3 contains 13 residues. The germline V gene encodes CDR1 ENHRY and CDR2 SYGVKD. V shed 7 bases and J 6 bases; nucleotides not matched to a gene: 5. In nucleotides, the CDR3 is TGTGCCATCACGCGGGAGGCAGCCAATGAGCAGTTCTTC. It codes for CAITREAANEQFF.

This chain connects TRBV7-6 to TRBJ2-7; tentatively, D is TRBD1 (6 bases). V was clipped by 5 bases and J by 1 base, with 15 bases between them. This CDR3 comprises 15 residues. From germline, CDR1 is SGHVS and CDR2 FNYEAQ. In nucleotides, the CDR3 is TGTGCCAGCAGCCTCGAGACAGGACGTTCCTACGAGCAGTACTTC. Protein sequence: CASSLETGRSYEQYF. Full variable domain (remainder filled in from reference TRBV7-6 and TRBJ2-7): GAGVSQSPRYKVTKRGQDVALRCDPISGHVSLYWYRQALGQGPEFLTYFNYEAQQDKSGLPNDRFSAERPEGSISTLTIQRTEQRDSAMYRCASSLETGRSYEQYFGPGTRLTVT.

The chain links TRBV4-1 to TRBJ1-5; possible D gene TRBD1, 6 bases. V lost 2 bases and J 7 bases, leaving 15 bases between the germline ends. The CDR3 extends over 15 amino acids. From germline, CDR1 is MGHRA and CDR2 YSYEKL. Written as DNA, the CDR3 is TGCGCCAGCAGCCAATTCTGGGGGGCGAACCAGCCCCAGCATTTT. Encoded protein: CASSQFWGANQPQHF.

V gene TRBV15 combines with J gene TRBJ2-7; TRBD1 might be the D (6 bases). In germline, CDR1 is LNHNV, CDR2 YYDKDF (reference sequence). The CDR3 runs 15 residues. Trimming took off 1 base at V and 2 bases at J, with 12 bases between the two ends. The CDR3 DNA is TGTGCCACCAGCAGAGTCCAGGGGTCACCCTACGAGCAGTACTTC. Its translation: CATSRVQGSPYEQYF.

This chain links TRBV18 with TRBJ1-1; no firm D call. This CDR3 spans 15 amino acids. V was pared by 3 bases and J by 5 bases, with 16 bases between. CDR1 and CDR2 (germline): KGHSH, LQKENI. CDR3 protein: CASSPSRSSGTEAFF. The CDR3 DNA reads TGTGCCAGCTCACCGAGTAGAAGTTCGGGGACTGAAGCTTTCTTT.

This clonotype was recorded only once. The rearrangement joins TRBV14 to TRBJ2-5; no reliable D call. The V gene's germline CDR1 is SGHDN and CDR2 FVKESK. This CDR3 is 14 amino acids long. V lost 0 bases and J 2 bases, leaving 7 bases between the germline ends. In DNA, the CDR3 is TGTGCCAGCAGCCAAGACCCAGGTCAAGAGACCCAGTACTTC. This codes for CASSQDPGQETQYF.

V is TRBV6-5 and J is TRBJ2-7, with a weak D call TRBD1 (6 bases). This CDR3 contains 16 residues. Germline V gives CDR1 MNHEY, CDR2 SVGAGI. With 2 bases removed from V and 2 bases from J, the gap between germline ends came to 16 bases. The CDR3 here is CASSYRRLGATYEQYF. In DNA form, the CDR3 reads TGTGCCAGCAGTTACCGACGTTTGGGGGCAACCTACGAGCAGTACTTC.